Following are 26 T cell receptor beta chains from one sample sequenced in a study of T cell responses to AZD1222 COVID-19 vaccine. The table came from immunoSEQ multiplex PCR; TCRdb's copy has only in-frame clones and leaves some out. The data show roughly 110,000 clones, with approximately 86% seen just once and roughly 4.3% held by the top ten. The starting material was peripheral blood, obtained on day 0 of AZD1222 vaccination. All receptors derive from an adult in good health.

The chain couples TRBV9 to TRBJ2-4; 7 nucleotides align to TRBD1. After removal of 2 bases from V and 9 bases from J, the junction contained 8 bases not matched to a gene. Germline loops: CDR1 SGDLS, CDR2 YYNGEE. CDR3 length: 14 amino acids. The CDR3 nucleotides are TGTGCCAGCAGCGTTTCCGGGACAGAAAGCATTCAGTACTTC. This translates into CASSVSGTESIQYF.

This rearrangement joins TRBV9 to TRBJ2-1, with D uncertain. CDR1 SGDLS and CDR2 YYNGEE come from the germline V gene. This CDR3 spans 13 amino acids. V was shortened by 3 bases and J by 9 bases, with 13 bases between the two germline ends. The CDR3 DNA is TGTGCCAGCAGCGACAACAGTCCGTTTGAGCAGTTCTTC. Translated: CASSDNSPFEQFF.

The chain links TRBV4-2 to TRBJ1-2, with D possibly TRBD1 on 5 matching bases. V was shortened by 3 bases and J by 2 bases, with 10 bases between the two germline ends. The germline V gene encodes CDR1 LGHNA and CDR2 YNFKEQ. The CDR3 is 14 residues long. The CDR3 region has the DNA TGTGCCAGCAGCCACCGAGGGACCAACTATGGCTACACCTTC. Its protein is CASSHRGTNYGYTF.

The chain carries TRBV25-1 and TRBJ1-3; D not resolved. The CDR3 is 12 residues long. Germline V gene data show CDR1 as MGHDK and CDR2 as SYGVNS. V lost 2 bases and J lost 10, with 9 bases in between. The CDR3 loop is CASSEVDLTIYF. CDR3 DNA: TGTGCCAGCAGTGAAGTCGACCTAACCATATATTTT.

The chain uses TRBV27 and TRBJ1-1; D ambiguous. CDR1 and CDR2 from the germline V gene are MNHEY and SMNVEV (reference sequence). Trimming pared 0 bases from V and 2 bases from J, leaving 7 bases between. The CDR3 loop spans 14 amino acids. The CDR3 spells CASSLSSSNTEAFF. As DNA, the CDR3 is TGTGCCAGCAGTTTATCGAGTTCTAACACTGAAGCTTTCTTT.

The rearrangement uses TRBV30 and TRBJ2-3; unclear D gene. The germline V gene encodes CDR1 GTSNPN and CDR2 SVGIG (reference sequence). The CDR3 is 13 amino acids. V lost 0 bases to trimming and J lost 2 bases, with 6 bases between them. Here the CDR3 DNA reads TGTGCCTGGAGTGTATTGCACACAGATACGCAGTATTTT. This translates into CAWSVLHTDTQYF.

The genes are TRBV14 and TRBJ1-1, with D hard to call. The CDR3 sequence is 16 residues long. Deletions cut 4 bases from V and 1 base from J, with 16 bases between. The germline V gene encodes CDR1 SGHDN and CDR2 FVKESK. The CDR3 region has the DNA TGTGCCAGCAGCCCGAGATATCAGCAGGCGAACACTGAAGCTTTCTTT. Translating it yields CASSPRYQQANTEAFF.

The J gene is TRBJ1-2, the V gene TRBV27, with a tentative D call TRBD1 (6 bases). CDR1 and CDR2 (germline): MNHEY, SMNVEV (reference sequence). CDR3 length: 13 amino acids. V lost 5 bases and J lost 4, with 11 bases in between. This CDR3 is CASSQTGSYGYTF. The CDR3 DNA sequence: TGTGCCAGCAGTCAAACAGGGAGCTATGGCTACACCTTC.

This chain joins TRBV27 and TRBJ1-1, with no clear D. Trimming removed 7 bases from V and 1 base from J, with 13 bases in between. The CDR3 sequence is 14 residues long. CDR1 is MNHEY, CDR2 SMNVEV, per germline (reference sequence). The CDR3 loop is CASTAPGPNTEAFF. CDR3 nucleotides: TGTGCCAGCACCGCCCCGGGTCCGAACACTGAAGCTTTCTTT.

The rearrangement links TRBV7-2 to TRBJ1-5; the match to TRBD1 covers 7 bases. From germline, CDR1 is SGHTA and CDR2 FQGNSA. The CDR3 extends over 16 amino acids. The J segment lost 2 bases and the V segment lost 5 bases, leaving 9 bases of the junction unmatched. Written as DNA, the CDR3 is TGTGCCAGCAGCGTGGACAGGCGGGCAGGCAATCAGCCCCAGCATTTT. Its protein product is CASSVDRRAGNQPQHF.

This chain uses TRBV30 with TRBJ2-7; no clear D gene. V dropped 3 bases and J dropped 0 bases, with 6 bases sitting between them. Germline V CDR1 and CDR2: GTSNPN, SVGIG (reference sequence). The CDR3 spans 12 residues. The CDR3 DNA reads TGTGCCTGGAGAGGGAACTCCTACGAGCAGTACTTC. This codes for CAWRGNSYEQYF. The complete variable domain, with remaining parts taken from reference TRBV30 and TRBJ2-7, reads SQTIHQWPATLVQPVGSPLSLECTVEGTSNPNLYWYRQAAGRGLQLLFYSVGIGQISSEVPQNLSASRPQDRQFILSSKKLLLSDSGFYLCAWRGNSYEQYFGPGTRLTVT.

The chain couples TRBV5-1 to TRBJ2-7; the D gene is possibly TRBD1 (5 bases). This CDR3 spans 13 amino acids. Germline lookup yields CDR1 SGHRS and CDR2 YFSETQ. Deletions cut 0 bases from V and 6 bases from J, with 10 bases between. In DNA, the CDR3 is TGCGCCAGCAGCTTGGAACCAGGGCGCGAGCAGTACTTC. It codes for CASSLEPGREQYF.

The chain links TRBV7-2 to TRBJ1-1, with D perhaps TRBD1 (6 bases). Germline assignment: CDR1 SGHTA and CDR2 FQGNSA. The CDR3 extends over 13 amino acids. Trimming removed 3 bases from V and 5 bases from J, with 10 bases in between. The CDR3: CASSFSGETEAFF. CDR3 bases: TGTGCCAGCAGCTTTTCAGGGGAGACTGAAGCTTTCTTT.

The chain recombines TRBV11-3 with TRBJ2-7, with 9 nucleotides matching TRBD1. The CDR3 has 14 residues. Looked up from germline, CDR1 is SGHNT and CDR2 is YENEEA. The V gene end was trimmed by 2 bases and the J gene end by 4 bases; junction bases not matched to a gene: 3. DNA for the CDR3: TGTGCCAGCAGCTTAAGGACAGGGGAATACGAGCAGTACTTC. Residues: CASSLRTGEYEQYF.

V gene TRBV3-1 (or the pseudogene TRBV3-2) combines with J gene TRBJ2-7; 8 nucleotides match TRBD2. This CDR3 spans 15 amino acids. Losses at the gene ends were 4 bases for V and 0 bases for J; bases not matched to a gene: 5. Germline V CDR1 and CDR2: LGHDT, YNNKEL (reference sequence). DNA of the CDR3: TGTGCCAGCAGCCTGCGGGGGGCGAGCTCCTACGAGCAGTACTTC. It specifies CASSLRGASSYEQYF.

J is TRBJ1-3 and V is TRBV27; D unresolved. V lost 7 bases to trimming and J lost 0 bases, with 19 bases between them. This CDR3 has 17 residues. Germline assignment: CDR1 MNHEY and CDR2 SMNVEV (reference sequence). The DNA for the CDR3 is TGTGCCAGCAAGCTTAGGGCAGGTTTGGGCTCTGGAAACACCATATATTTT. Translated: CASKLRAGLGSGNTIYF.

The J gene is TRBJ1-4, the V gene TRBV19, with a weak D call TRBD1 (6 bases). CDR3 length equals 14 residues. In germline, CDR1 is LNHDA, CDR2 SQIVND (reference sequence). Deletions cut 4 bases from V and 4 bases from J, with 10 bases between. The CDR3 spells CASSSGQLNEKLFF. The CDR3 DNA sequence: TGTGCCAGTAGTAGTGGACAGCTTAATGAAAAACTGTTTTTT.

The chain employs TRBV5-4 and TRBJ2-2, with a possible D match to TRBD2 (5 bases). Between the trimmed V and J ends, which lost 3 bases and 5 bases, there was a span of 8 bases. Germline V gene sequence: CDR1 SGHNT, CDR2 YYREEE (reference sequence). The CDR3 consists of 13 residues. CDR3 in DNA: TGTGCCAGCAGCTCGGGGATGACCGGGGAGCTGTTTTTT. Its protein is CASSSGMTGELFF.

This chain links TRBV2 with TRBJ2-7, with a possible D match to TRBD1 (7 bases). There are 15 residues in the CDR3. The germline CDR1 and CDR2 sequences are SNHLY and FYNNEI. Trimming cost V 6 bases and J 3 bases, with 18 bases left between them. CDR3 sequence reads: CASRTDAGQFYEQYF. CDR3 DNA: TGTGCCAGCAGGACAGACGCGGGACAGTTCTACGAGCAGTACTTC.

The chain recombines TRBV9 with TRBJ1-5; 9 bases line up with TRBD1. Germline-derived CDR1 and CDR2 are SGDLS and YYNGEE. V trimming: 0 bases; J trimming: 6 bases; junction bases outside the gene matches: 4. The CDR3 spans 15 residues. CDR3 in amino acids: CASSVGGTGLQPQHF. The CDR3 DNA sequence: TGTGCCAGCAGCGTAGGAGGGACAGGGCTTCAGCCCCAGCATTTT.

This clone came up a few times. The J gene is TRBJ1-5, the V gene TRBV5-6; D remains unclear. V lost 2 bases to trimming and J lost 3 bases, with 6 bases between them. The CDR3 totals 13 residues. CDR1 is SGHDT, CDR2 YYEEEE, per germline. CDR3 sequence: CASSLGLNQPQHF. The CDR3 nucleotides are TGTGCCAGCAGCTTAGGCCTCAATCAGCCCCAGCATTTT.

DNA of the CDR3: TGTGCCAGCAGTGAAGCTAGGGCAGCGGAGACCCAGTACTTC. Amino acid sequence: CASSEARAAETQYF. The chain has TRBV2 and TRBJ2-5, with D uncertain. Deletions cut 0 bases from V and 5 bases from J, with 10 bases between. This CDR3 has 14 amino acids. CDR1 is SNHLY and CDR2 is FYNNEI in the germline V gene.

V and J are TRBV5-4 and TRBJ2-1; D is unresolved. The CDR3 is 14 amino acids. Germline V gives CDR1 SGHNT, CDR2 YYREEE (reference sequence). Trimming cost V 0 bases and J 6 bases, with 10 bases left between them. This CDR3 reads CASSLGGPGNEQFF. The CDR3 coding sequence is TGTGCCAGCAGCTTGGGTGGGCCGGGCAATGAGCAGTTCTTC.

The chain recombines TRBV2 with TRBJ1-2; tentatively, D is TRBD1 (5 bases). This CDR3 is built from 16 residues. V gave up 6 bases and J gave up 8 bases, with 25 bases separating them. The germline CDR1 and CDR2 sequences are SNHLY and FYNNEI. The CDR3 DNA reads TGTGCCAGCAGCAATACCCGGGACCTCGCTTTTAACGGCTACACCTTC. Its translation is CASSNTRDLAFNGYTF. The full variable domain, its missing parts supplied by reference TRBV2 and TRBJ1-2, is EPEVTQTPSHQVTQMGQEVILRCVPISNHLYFYWYRQILGQKVEFLVSFYNNEISEKSEIFDDQFSVERPDGSNFTLKIRSTKLEDSAMYFCASSNTRDLAFNGYTFGSGTRLTVV.

This chain connects TRBV27 to TRBJ2-1; weak D call: TRBD2 (6 bases). The length of the CDR3 is 16 residues. Germline CDR1 reads MNHEY; CDR2 reads SMNVEV (reference sequence). The V end lost 3 bases, the J end lost 4 bases, and 16 bases lay between the germline ends. The CDR3 region is CASSFGGALLYNEQFF. DNA for the CDR3: TGTGCCAGCAGTTTTGGCGGGGCCCTACTATACAATGAGCAGTTCTTC.

The chain joins TRBV3-1 (or the pseudogene TRBV3-2) to TRBJ2-5; D perhaps matches TRBD1 (6 bases). Trimming removed 1 base from V and 9 bases from J, with 15 bases in between. The CDR3 extends over 14 amino acids. The germline V gene has CDR1 LGHDT and CDR2 YNNKEL (reference sequence). For the CDR3, the DNA is TGTGCCAGCAGCCAAGGACAGGTGCCAGGGGCCCAGTACTTC. This translates into CASSQGQVPGAQYF.